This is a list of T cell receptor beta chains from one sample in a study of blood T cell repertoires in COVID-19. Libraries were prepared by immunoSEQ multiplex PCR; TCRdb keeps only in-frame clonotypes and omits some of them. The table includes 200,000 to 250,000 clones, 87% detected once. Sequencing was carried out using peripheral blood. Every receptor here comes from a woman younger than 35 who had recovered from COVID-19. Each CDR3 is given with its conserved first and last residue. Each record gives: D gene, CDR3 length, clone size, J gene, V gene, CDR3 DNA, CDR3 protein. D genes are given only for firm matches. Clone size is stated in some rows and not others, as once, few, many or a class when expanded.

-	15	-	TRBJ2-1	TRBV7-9	TGTGCCAGCAGCTCCCCCTTGACGGCCGGGAATGAGCAGTTCTTC	CASSSPLTAGNEQFF
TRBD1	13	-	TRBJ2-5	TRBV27	TGTGCCAGCACCGGGACAGGGGCAGAGACCCAGTACTTC	CASTGTGAETQYF
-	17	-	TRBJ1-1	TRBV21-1	TGTGCCAGCAGCAAAAAGAAATTTGGGACAAAGAACACTGAAGCTTTCTTT	CASSKKKFGTKNTEAFF
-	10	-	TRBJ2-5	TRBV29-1	TGCAGCGGGAGGACAGAGACCCAGTACTTC	CSGRTETQYF
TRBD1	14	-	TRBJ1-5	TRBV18	TGTGCCAGCTCACCAACAGGGGATTATCAGCCCCAGCATTTT	CASSPTGDYQPQHF
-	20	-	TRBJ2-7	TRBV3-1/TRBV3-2	TGTGCCAGCAGCCAAGATATAGTTGGCAGGCCCTCCTGGTTTAGCGACGAGCAGTACTTC	CASSQDIVGRPSWFSDEQYF
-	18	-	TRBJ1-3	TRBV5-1	TGCGCCAGCAGCTTGGTCCCGGGGAGCACGGGCTCTGGAAACACCATATATTTT	CASSLVPGSTGSGNTIYF
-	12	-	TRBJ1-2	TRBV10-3	TGTGCCATCAGTGAGGACAGCTATGGCTACACCTTC	CAISEDSYGYTF
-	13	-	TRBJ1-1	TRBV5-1	TGCGCCAGCAGCCGTCAGGTGAACACTGAAGCTTTCTTT	CASSRQVNTEAFF
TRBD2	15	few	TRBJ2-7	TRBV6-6	TGTGCCAGCAGCCGACTAGCGGGAGACCCCTACGAGCAGTACTTC	CASSRLAGDPYEQYF
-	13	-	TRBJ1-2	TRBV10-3	TGTGCCACGGCGGCGACTCGTAACTATGGCTACACCTTC	CATAATRNYGYTF
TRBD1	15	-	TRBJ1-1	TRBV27	TGTGCCAGCAGTTTAGGGACAGCCCCGAACACTGAAGCTTTCTTT	CASSLGTAPNTEAFF
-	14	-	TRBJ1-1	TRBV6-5	TGTGCCAGCAGTTCCGGGGGTATCAGCACTGAAGCTTTCTTT	CASSSGGISTEAFF
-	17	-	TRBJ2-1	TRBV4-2	TGTGCCAGCAGCCCAGAGCCCCCTAGCGTATCCTACAATGAGCAGTTCTTC	CASSPEPPSVSYNEQFF
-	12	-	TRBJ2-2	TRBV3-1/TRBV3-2	TGTGCCAGCAGCGAACTCCCTGGGGAGCTGTTTTTT	CASSELPGELFF
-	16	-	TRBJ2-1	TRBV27	TGTGCCAGCAGTTTATTTACAGGGAGCTCCTACAATGAGCAGTTCTTC	CASSLFTGSSYNEQFF